This T cell receptor (beta chain) is drawn from a study of regulatory and conventional T cells in RAG deficiency. CDR3 length: 13 residues. V was trimmed by 0 bases and J by 9 bases, leaving 10 bases between them. Germline V gene data show CDR1 as SGDLS and CDR2 as YYNGEE. Study conclusions and caveats: Control T-cell subsets had markedly higher Shannon entropy and lower Simpson indices than RAG-deficient patients. Omenn syndrome and CID/AS patients had around 100-fold fewer unique Treg TCR beta sequences, versus approximately 9.8-fold elsewhere. Shorter CDR3s in all patient subsets; >90% Treg-Tconv overlap in Omenn.

About this clone: Antigen: not known.

The sorted conventional CD4+ T cells were CD25-low and CD127-high, with genomic DNA sequenced. The repertoire was sequenced with immunoSEQ multiplex PCR; TCRdb's copy has only in-frame clones and lacks some. The data contain roughly 28,000 clones, roughly 95% of them singletons. This sample was also put to use in a study of regulatory T cells. According to that study: Primers: 52 TRBV forward and 13 TRBJ reverse. Regulatory T cells showed the strongest V-J pair restriction and V/J gene skewing among patient repertoires.

Sequences were obtained from CD25- CD4+ T cells sorted from blood. The sequence was collected from a human donor in good health. V and J are TRBV9 and TRBJ2-1; TRBD1 is a possible D gene (5 bases). This chain's CDR3 is CASSVAGLGEQFF. DNA of the CDR3: TGTGCCAGCAGCGTAGCAGGGCTGGGTGAGCAGTTCTTC.